This TCR beta chain was observed in a study of CD8+ T cells in alopecia areata. Findings of the study overall: When scalp samples are sequenced, resident alphabeta T cells of normal skin are also captured.

Following extraction, RNA underwent reverse transcription to cDNA, which served as the sequencing template. This table comes from immunoSEQ multiplex PCR, and its TCRdb copy is limited to in-frame clones, with some not included. The repertoire holds 95,000 to 110,000 clones, with approximately 52% as singletons. Notes on this clone: Antigen specificity is unknown.

V lost 3 bases and J lost 7, with 20 bases in between. Germline-derived CDR1 and CDR2 are SGHNT and YYREEE (reference sequence). The CDR3 has 17 amino acids. The chain links TRBV5-4 to TRBJ1-6; TRBD1 might be the D (6 bases). Sequencing used CD4+ T cells sorted from blood. The clonotype originates from a human donor in good health. The DNA of the CDR3 is TGTGCCAGCAGCTGGGCCCAGTCGGGGAGGGGGAATTCACCCCTCCACTTT. Amino acids: CASSWAQSGRGNSPLHF.